These T cell receptor beta chains were read from a single sample in a study of CD4 T cells in relation to SARS-CoV-2 and coronaviruses. Assay: immunoSEQ multiplex PCR; the TCRdb copy retains only in-frame clones and omits some. The sample lists about 59,000 clones, approximately 90% occurring once. The specimen was memory CD4+ T cells from PBMCs. These receptors were collected from a human donor in good health. Each CDR3 is given with its conserved first and last residue. A D gene is named only where the DNA matches it firmly. The size entry is marked missing in some rows and otherwise reads once, few, many or a size class.

>once|TRBJ1-6|-|TRBV28
CASREDSWNNSPLHF
TGTGCCAGCAGAGAAGACAGTTGGAATAATTCACCCCTCCACTTT
>-|TRBJ2-1|TRBD2|TRBV18
CASSPRLTGYSGNSSYNEQFF
TGTGCCAGCTCACCACGTTTGACGGGGTATAGCGGGAATAGCTCCTACAATGAGCAGTTCTTC
>-|TRBJ2-5|-|TRBV2
CASSGSGALLPYF
TGTGCCAGCAGTGGATCAGGGGCCTTACTCCCGTACTTC
>-|TRBJ2-5|-|TRBV27
CASSFGKQETQYF
TGTGCCAGCAGTTTCGGGAAGCAAGAGACCCAGTACTTC
>-|TRBJ2-4|TRBD2|TRBV7-9
CASSSGGVRVKNIQYF
TGTGCCAGCAGCTCCGGGGGGGTCAGGGTCAAAAACATTCAGTACTTC
>-|TRBJ2-7|-|TRBV4-1
CASSQVFGYEQYF
TGCGCCAGCAGCCAAGTTTTTGGCTACGAGCAGTACTTC
>-|TRBJ2-1|TRBD1|TRBV7-8
CASSSTDRGRVNEQFF
TGTGCCAGCAGCTCCACCGACAGGGGGCGCGTCAATGAGCAGTTCTTC
>-|TRBJ1-5|-|TRBV28
CASITPSGAASNQPQHF
TGTGCCAGCATTACCCCATCCGGGGCAGCTAGCAATCAGCCCCAGCATTTT
>-|TRBJ2-7|-|TRBV5-1
CASSSGHLTMDYEQYF
TGCGCCAGCAGCTCAGGGCACCTTACCATGGACTACGAGCAGTACTTC
>medium-sized|TRBJ1-3|-|TRBV28
CASSPGHDGNTIYF
TGTGCCAGCAGTCCCGGCCACGATGGAAACACCATATATTTT
>-|TRBJ1-6|TRBD1|TRBV25-1
CASSATGEIFPLHF
TGTGCCAGCAGTGCAACAGGGGAGATCTTTCCCCTCCACTTT
>few|TRBJ2-5|-|TRBV18
CASSPGQKETQYF
TGTGCCAGCTCACCCGGCCAGAAAGAGACCCAGTACTTC
>-|TRBJ2-1|-|TRBV29-1
CSVGLPFTYNEQFF
TGCAGCGTTGGACTACCCTTTACCTACAATGAGCAGTTCTTC
>-|TRBJ2-5|-|TRBV5-1
CASRAGHQETQYF
TGCGCCAGCAGGGCGGGGCACCAAGAGACCCAGTACTTC
>-|TRBJ1-1|-|TRBV6-1
CASSDPSLGQRNTEAFF
TGTGCCAGCAGTGACCCCTCGTTGGGGCAGAGGAACACTGAAGCTTTCTTT
>-|TRBJ1-1|-|TRBV6-5
CASSYGWAGMNTEAFF
TGTGCCAGCAGTTACGGGTGGGCAGGGATGAACACTGAAGCTTTCTTT
>-|TRBJ2-4|-|TRBV7-3
CASSSGQVLAKNIQYF
TGTGCCAGCAGCTCGGGACAAGTTCTAGCCAAAAACATTCAGTACTTC
>-|TRBJ1-6|-|TRBV12-3/TRBV12-4
CASSTLNSPLHF
TGTGCCAGCAGTACCCTTAATTCACCCCTCCACTTT
>-|TRBJ2-5|-|TRBV15
CATSRAPGGGETQYF
TGTGCCACCAGCAGAGCGCCCGGGGGTGGTGAGACCCAGTACTTC
>-|TRBJ1-6|-|TRBV27
CASSFSSGPGGYNSPLHF
TGTGCCAGCAGTTTTTCCTCGGGCCCCGGGGGCTATAATTCACCCCTCCACTTT
>-|TRBJ2-1|-|TRBV12-3/TRBV12-4
CASTPQTDNEQFF
TGTGCCAGCACCCCGCAGACAGACAATGAGCAGTTCTTC
>-|TRBJ1-4|TRBD1|TRBV7-8
CASSSSGTEYSREYGKLFF
TGTGCCAGCAGCTCCTCCGGGACAGAATATTCCAGGGAATATGGAAAACTGTTTTTT
>-|TRBJ2-7|TRBD1|TRBV28
CASSVAGTGTYEQYF
TGTGCCAGCAGTGTTGCCGGGACAGGGACCTACGAGCAGTACTTC
>-|TRBJ2-5|-|TRBV5-8
CASSLDAGAGGETQYF
TGTGCCAGCAGCTTGGATGCAGGGGCTGGGGGGGAGACCCAGTACTTC
>-|TRBJ2-3|-|TRBV19
CASSKRTGEGTDTQYF
TGTGCCAGTAGTAAGCGGACGGGGGAGGGCACAGATACGCAGTATTTT
>-|TRBJ2-1|-|TRBV7-2
CASSSQGGRNEQFF
TGTGCCAGCAGCTCCCAAGGTGGCAGGAATGAGCAGTTCTTC
>-|TRBJ1-5|TRBD1|TRBV6-5
CASSYSGGVQPQHF
TGTGCCAGCAGTTACTCAGGGGGCGTTCAGCCCCAGCATTTT
>-|TRBJ2-3|TRBD2|TRBV27
CASSQLAEWGPDTQYF
TGTGCCAGCAGTCAACTAGCGGAGTGGGGACCGGATACGCAGTATTTT
>once|TRBJ1-5|-|TRBV30
CAWSDESPGGNQPQHF
TGTGCCTGGAGTGACGAAAGCCCCGGAGGCAATCAGCCCCAGCATTTT
>-|TRBJ2-5|TRBD1|TRBV18
CASSPPGQRETQYF
TGTGCCAGCTCACCACCGGGACAGAGGGAGACCCAGTACTTC
>-|TRBJ1-5|-|TRBV19
CASSSQGTLANQPQHF
TGTGCCAGTAGTAGCCAGGGAACACTCGCTAATCAGCCCCAGCATTTT
>once|TRBJ1-3|-|TRBV28
CASSLRTSSGNTIYF
TGTGCCAGCAGTTTAAGGACGAGCTCTGGAAACACCATATATTTT
>-|TRBJ2-1|-|TRBV6-5
CASSHNEQFF
TGTGCCAGCAGCCACAATGAGCAGTTCTTC
>-|TRBJ1-2|-|TRBV28
CASSPGRGYGYTF
TGTGCCAGCAGCCCGGGACGGGGCTATGGCTACACCTTC
>-|TRBJ2-3|-|TRBV5-1
CASSFPSSTDTQYF
TGCGCCAGCAGCTTTCCCTCTTCCACAGATACGCAGTATTTT
>-|TRBJ1-6|-|TRBV6-5
CASSSIGQGSNSPLHF
TGTGCCAGCAGTTCCATCGGGCAGGGGAGTAATTCACCCCTCCACTTT
>-|TRBJ1-1|-|TRBV6-5
CASSYAQGEAFF
TGTGCCAGCAGTTACGCCCAGGGTGAAGCTTTCTTT
>-|TRBJ2-7|TRBD2|TRBV24-1
CATSGTGEGYEQYF
TGTGCCACCAGTGGGACTGGGGAGGGCTACGAGCAGTACTTC
>-|TRBJ2-7|TRBD2|TRBV28
CASSSPLAGGSEQYF
TGTGCCAGCAGTTCCCCTCTAGCGGGAGGCTCCGAGCAGTACTTC